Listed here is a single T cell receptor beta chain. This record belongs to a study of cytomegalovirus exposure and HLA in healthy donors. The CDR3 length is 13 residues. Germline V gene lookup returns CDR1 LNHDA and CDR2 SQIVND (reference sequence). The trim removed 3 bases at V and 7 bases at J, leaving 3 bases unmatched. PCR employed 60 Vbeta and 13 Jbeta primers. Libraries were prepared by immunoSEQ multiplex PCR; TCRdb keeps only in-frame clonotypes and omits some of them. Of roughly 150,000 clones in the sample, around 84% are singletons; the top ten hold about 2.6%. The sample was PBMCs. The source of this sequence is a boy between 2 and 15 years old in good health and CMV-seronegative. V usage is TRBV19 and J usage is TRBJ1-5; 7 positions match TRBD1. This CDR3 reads CASSIQGGQPQHF. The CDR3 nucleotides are TGTGCCAGTAGTATCCAGGGGGGACAGCCCCAGCATTTT.